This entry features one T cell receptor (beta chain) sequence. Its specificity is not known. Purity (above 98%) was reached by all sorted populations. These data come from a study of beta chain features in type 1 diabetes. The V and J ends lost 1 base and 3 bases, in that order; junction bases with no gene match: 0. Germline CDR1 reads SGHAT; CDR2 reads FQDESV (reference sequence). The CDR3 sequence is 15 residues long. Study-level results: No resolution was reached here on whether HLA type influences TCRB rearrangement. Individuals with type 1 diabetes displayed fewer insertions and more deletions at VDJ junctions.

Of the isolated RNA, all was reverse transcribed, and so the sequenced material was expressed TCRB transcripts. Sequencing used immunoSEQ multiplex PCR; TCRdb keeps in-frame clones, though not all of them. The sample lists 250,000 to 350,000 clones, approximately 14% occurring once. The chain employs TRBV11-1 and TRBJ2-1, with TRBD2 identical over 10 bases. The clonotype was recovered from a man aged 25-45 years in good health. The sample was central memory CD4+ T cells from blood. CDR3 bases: TGTGCCAGCAGCTTAGGGACTAGCGGCTACAATGAGCAGTTCTTC. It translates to CASSLGTSGYNEQFF.